These T cell receptor beta chains were read from a single sample in a study of cytomegalovirus exposure and HLA in healthy donors. Assay: immunoSEQ multiplex PCR; the TCRdb copy retains only in-frame clones and omits some. Of 150,000 to 180,000 clones in the sample, about four fifths were seen once. Sample: PBMCs. These receptors came from a young man in good health and CMV-seronegative. Each CDR3 is given without its conserved first and last residue. The D gene is left open where the match is weak.

TRBV5-5	TRBD1	TRBJ1-6	ASSSDRVDSPLH
TRBV6-1	TRBD1	TRBJ1-2	ASSAIHRGQGYGYT
TRBV6-1	TRBD1	TRBJ2-2	ASSRTGVVGELF
TRBV7-2	NA	TRBJ1-1	ASSRLERTEAF
TRBV2	TRBD1	TRBJ1-2	ASSVTGGLNGYT
TRBV6-5	NA	TRBJ2-1	ASSNRDINYNEQF
TRBV6-5	NA	TRBJ2-2	ASSYVRENTGELF
TRBV19	NA	TRBJ1-2	ASSIFWTDNYGYT
TRBV6-5	NA	TRBJ1-3	ASSSGLGNTIY
TRBV6-1	NA	TRBJ1-1	ASSDPQMNTEAF
TRBV5-6	TRBD1	TRBJ2-6	ASSLWNRGASGANGLT
TRBV7-2	TRBD1	TRBJ1-6	ASSLPGGGSPLH
TRBV5-4	TRBD1	TRBJ2-3	ASRRQGAIGTDTQY
TRBV5-4	NA	TRBJ1-6	ASSSLPGSSYNSPLH
TRBV27	TRBD1	TRBJ1-1	ASSFQGANTEAF
TRBV18	TRBD1	TRBJ1-1	ASSPSTGSSTEAF
TRBV29-1	TRBD2	TRBJ2-1	SVSRGGAGNEQF
TRBV10-3	NA	TRBJ1-1	AINDQQGQYTEAF
TRBV6-1	NA	TRBJ2-1	ASREDSYNEQF
TRBV5-6	TRBD1	TRBJ1-5	ASSRDRDRPQH
TRBV9	NA	TRBJ1-4	ASSVTRGPTNEKLF
TRBV5-1	TRBD1	TRBJ1-6	ASRLGQGEVNSPLH
TRBV10-1	NA	TRBJ2-7	ASSETEPYEQY
TRBV7-9	TRBD2	TRBJ2-3	ASRSGLAGLGQY
TRBV9	NA	TRBJ1-1	ASSVDGGGNTEAF
TRBV5-4	TRBD2	TRBJ2-5	ASSSGTSGGQTQY